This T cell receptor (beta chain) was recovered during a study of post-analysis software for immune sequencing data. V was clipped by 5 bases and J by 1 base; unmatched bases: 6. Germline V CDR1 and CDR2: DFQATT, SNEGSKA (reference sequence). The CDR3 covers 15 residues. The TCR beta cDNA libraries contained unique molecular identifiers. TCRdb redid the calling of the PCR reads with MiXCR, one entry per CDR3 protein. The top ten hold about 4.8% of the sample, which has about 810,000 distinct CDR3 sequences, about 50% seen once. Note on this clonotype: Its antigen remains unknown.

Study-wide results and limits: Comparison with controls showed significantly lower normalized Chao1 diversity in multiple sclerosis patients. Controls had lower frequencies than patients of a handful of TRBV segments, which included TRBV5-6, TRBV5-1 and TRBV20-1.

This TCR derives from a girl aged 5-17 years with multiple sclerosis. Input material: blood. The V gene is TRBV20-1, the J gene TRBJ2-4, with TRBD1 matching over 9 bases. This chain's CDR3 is CSAAHRGLAKNIQYF. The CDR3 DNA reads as TGCAGTGCTGCCCACAGGGGGCTGGCCAAAAACATTCAGTACTTC.